The rows below give T cell receptor beta chains drawn from one sample of a study of shared clonotypes between healthy human individuals. The assay was immunoSEQ multiplex PCR, and TCRdb's table has in-frame clones only and misses some. The table records approximately 600,000 clones, approximately 95% of them present only once. The sequenced sample was naive CD8+ T cells sorted from blood. These receptors all come from a woman aged 25 to 39 in good health. The CDR3 runs from the conserved cysteine through the conserved F or W. Fields, in order: V gene, J gene, CDR3 protein.

TRBV11-1	TRBJ2-7	CASSFRRGEQYF
TRBV14	TRBJ2-3	CASSLNTDTQYF
TRBV4-1	TRBJ1-4	CASSRGQGREEKLFF
TRBV27	TRBJ2-3	CASSFPDTQYF
TRBV5-6	TRBJ1-1	CASSMGVGSEAFF
TRBV30	TRBJ2-7	CAWSLQGAEQYF
TRBV7-6	TRBJ1-2	CASSLEGGLPPGYTF
TRBV28	TRBJ1-1	CASSVNLNTEAFF
TRBV7-6	TRBJ2-2	CASSLAGGLAAGELFF
TRBV6-6	TRBJ2-3	CASSQGRTTSTDTQYF
TRBV7-6	TRBJ2-1	CASSPLGGSNEQFF
TRBV28	TRBJ1-2	CASSFSIEAGGYGYTF
TRBV28	TRBJ1-5	CASSLSRGGGQPQHF
TRBV4-1	TRBJ2-3	CASSKPGTPSTDTQYF
TRBV27	TRBJ2-7	CASSLTPPLAGNYEQYF
TRBV19	TRBJ1-5	CASSLGRGQPQHF
TRBV5-6	TRBJ2-7	CASSLRLGGQSYEQYF
TRBV27	TRBJ2-5	CASRGQPQYF
TRBV5-8	TRBJ2-1	CASSLVGEASWNEQFF
TRBV27	TRBJ2-7	CASSSRLSDNSYEQYF
TRBV18	TRBJ1-1	CASSPAMGQGITEAFF
TRBV9	TRBJ2-2	CASSVDQVAGEETGELFF
TRBV2	TRBJ2-1	CASVWGTTYNEQFF
TRBV6-5	TRBJ2-5	CASSYPGALEETQYF
TRBV11-2	TRBJ1-4	CASHGPGIREKLFF
TRBV19	TRBJ2-2	CASSTRGNGELFF
TRBV25-1	TRBJ2-7	CASSELDRAYEQYF
TRBV9	TRBJ2-7	CASSGGTAYEQYF
TRBV2	TRBJ1-2	CASSELAAAF
TRBV27	TRBJ2-3	CASSIGTSGRKGADTQYF
TRBV5-5	TRBJ1-1	CASSYYTGDLTEAFF
TRBV4-1	TRBJ1-6	CASSHETGLRDSPLHF
TRBV13	TRBJ2-7	CASSPGLAGAYEQYF
TRBV28	TRBJ2-7	CASRGSGTYEQYF
TRBV28	TRBJ2-1	CASRDLEQFF
TRBV27	TRBJ2-5	CASRSNQGARETQYF
TRBV27	TRBJ1-1	CASMIGGGNTEAFF
TRBV19	TRBJ2-1	CASSIDQGGYNEQFF
TRBV6-1	TRBJ1-3	CASSARRGSGNTIYF
TRBV4-1	.	CASSRASSYEQYF
TRBV6-6	TRBJ1-2	CASSYLGQRYNYGYTF
TRBV9	TRBJ2-2	CASSPPQGTGELFF
TRBV6-1	TRBJ2-3	CASGAPLTDTQYF
TRBV27	TRBJ2-3	CASSWTSAVATDTQYF
TRBV2	TRBJ1-5	CASSEGTGGDQPQHF
TRBV13	TRBJ1-4	CASSYTSDGGKKLFF
TRBV13	TRBJ2-7	CASSPLVSGGQTYEQYF
TRBV6-5	.	CASSSGESYEQYF
TRBV25-1	TRBJ2-3	CASSEYATGETDTQYF
TRBV28	TRBJ2-7	CASSEIGGYEQYF
TRBV5-4	TRBJ1-1	CASRGETEAFF
TRBV11-2	TRBJ2-7	CASSIRGLAGVFYEQYF
TRBV19	TRBJ1-5	CASSIKSGRAGNQPQHF
TRBV9	TRBJ2-1	CASRKTGTSGSNEQFF
TRBV10-3	TRBJ2-1	CAISELAGGMNEQFF